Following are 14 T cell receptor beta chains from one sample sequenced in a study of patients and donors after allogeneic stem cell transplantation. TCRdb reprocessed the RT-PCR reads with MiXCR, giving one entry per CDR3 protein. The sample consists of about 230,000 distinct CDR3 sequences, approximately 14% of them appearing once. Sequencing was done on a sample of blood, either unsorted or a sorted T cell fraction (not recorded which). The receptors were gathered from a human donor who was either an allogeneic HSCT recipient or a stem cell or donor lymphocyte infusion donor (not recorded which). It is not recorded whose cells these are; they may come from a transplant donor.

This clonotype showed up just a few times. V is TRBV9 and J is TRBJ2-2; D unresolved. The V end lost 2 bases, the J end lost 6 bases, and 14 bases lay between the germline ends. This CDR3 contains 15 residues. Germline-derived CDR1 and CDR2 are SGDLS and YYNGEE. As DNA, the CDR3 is TGTGCCAGCAGCGTTGCTGCGACAAAAGCCGGGGAGCTGTTTTTT. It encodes CASSVAATKAGELFF.

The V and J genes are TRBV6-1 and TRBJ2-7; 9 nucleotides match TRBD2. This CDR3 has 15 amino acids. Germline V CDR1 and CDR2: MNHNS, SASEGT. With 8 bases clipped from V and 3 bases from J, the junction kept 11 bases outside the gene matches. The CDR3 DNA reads TGTGCCAGCTCAACCAGCCGGCGGGGGGGCTACGAGCAGTACTTC. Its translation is CASSTSRRGGYEQYF.

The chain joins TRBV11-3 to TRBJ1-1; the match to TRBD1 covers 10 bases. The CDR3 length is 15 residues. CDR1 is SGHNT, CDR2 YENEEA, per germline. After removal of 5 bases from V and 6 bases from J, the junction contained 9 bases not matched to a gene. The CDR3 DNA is TGTGCCAGCAGCCCAAGACAGGGGGCCGTCGCTGAAGCTTTCTTT. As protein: CASSPRQGAVAEAFF.

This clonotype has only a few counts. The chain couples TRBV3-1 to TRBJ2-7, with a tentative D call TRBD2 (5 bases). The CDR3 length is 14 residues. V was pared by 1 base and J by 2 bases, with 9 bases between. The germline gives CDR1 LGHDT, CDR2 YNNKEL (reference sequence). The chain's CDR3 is CASSQGGLTYEQYF. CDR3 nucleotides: TGTGCCAGCAGCCAAGGAGGGTTGACCTACGAGCAGTACTTC.

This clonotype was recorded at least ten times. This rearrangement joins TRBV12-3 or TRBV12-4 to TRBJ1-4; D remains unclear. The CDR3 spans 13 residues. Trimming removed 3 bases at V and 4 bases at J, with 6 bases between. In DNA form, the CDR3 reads TGTGCCAGCAGTTTTGTCCGTAATGAAAAACTGTTTTTT. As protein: CASSFVRNEKLFF.

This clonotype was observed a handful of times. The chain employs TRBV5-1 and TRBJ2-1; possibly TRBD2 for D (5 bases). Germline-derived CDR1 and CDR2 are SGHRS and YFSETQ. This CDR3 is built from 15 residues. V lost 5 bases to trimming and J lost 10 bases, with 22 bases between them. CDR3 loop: CASSLEGASRHEQFF. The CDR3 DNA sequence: TGCGCCAGCAGTCTTGAGGGAGCCTCTCGTCACGAGCAGTTCTTC.

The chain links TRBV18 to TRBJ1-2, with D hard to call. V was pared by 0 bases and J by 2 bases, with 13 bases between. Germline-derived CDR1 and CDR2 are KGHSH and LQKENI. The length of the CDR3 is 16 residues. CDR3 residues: CASSPPLGIGNYGYTF. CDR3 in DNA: TGTGCCAGCTCACCACCATTAGGGATTGGAAACTATGGCTACACCTTC. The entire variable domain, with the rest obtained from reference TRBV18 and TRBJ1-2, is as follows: NAGVMQNPRHLVRRRGQEARLRCSPMKGHSHVYWYRQLPEEGLKFMVYLQKENIIDESGMPKERFSAEFPKEGPSILRIQQVVRGDSAAYFCASSPPLGIGNYGYTFGSGTRLTVV.

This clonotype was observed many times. CDR3 bases: TGTGCCAGCAGTGCACAGGGGACACACACCGGGGAGCTGTTTTTT. This translates into CASSAQGTHTGELFF. V is TRBV27 and J is TRBJ2-2, with 7 bases aligning to TRBD1. CDR1 is MNHEY and CDR2 is SMNVEV in the germline V gene (reference sequence). This CDR3 is 15 amino acids long. Trimming at V came to 5 bases and at J to 3 bases, leaving 6 bases not matched to a gene.

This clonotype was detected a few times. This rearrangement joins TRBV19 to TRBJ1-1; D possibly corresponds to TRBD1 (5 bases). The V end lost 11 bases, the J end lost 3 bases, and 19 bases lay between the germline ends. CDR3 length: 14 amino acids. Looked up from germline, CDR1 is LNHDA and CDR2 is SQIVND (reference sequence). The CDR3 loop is CAACRGVEDTEAFF. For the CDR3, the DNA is TGTGCCGCTTGCCGGGGCGTTGAGGACACTGAAGCTTTCTTT.

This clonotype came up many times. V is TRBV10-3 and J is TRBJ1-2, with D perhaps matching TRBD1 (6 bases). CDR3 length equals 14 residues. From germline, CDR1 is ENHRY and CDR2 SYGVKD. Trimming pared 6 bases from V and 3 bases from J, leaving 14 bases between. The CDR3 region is CAISPQGQHYGYTF. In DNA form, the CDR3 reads TGTGCCATCAGCCCTCAGGGGCAGCACTATGGCTACACCTTC.

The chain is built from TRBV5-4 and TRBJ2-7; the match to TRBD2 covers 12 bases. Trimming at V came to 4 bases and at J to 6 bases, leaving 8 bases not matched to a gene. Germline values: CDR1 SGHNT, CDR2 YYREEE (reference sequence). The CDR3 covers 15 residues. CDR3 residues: CASSRTSGVLTEQYF. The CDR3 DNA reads TGTGCCAGCAGCCGGACTAGCGGGGTTCTAACCGAGCAGTACTTC.

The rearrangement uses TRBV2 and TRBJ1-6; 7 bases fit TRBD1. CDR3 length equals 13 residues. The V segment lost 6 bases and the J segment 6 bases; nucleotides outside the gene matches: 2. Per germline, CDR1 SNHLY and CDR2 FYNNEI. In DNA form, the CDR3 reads TGTGCCAGCAGGGGACAGACTAATTCACCCCTCCACTTT. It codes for CASRGQTNSPLHF.

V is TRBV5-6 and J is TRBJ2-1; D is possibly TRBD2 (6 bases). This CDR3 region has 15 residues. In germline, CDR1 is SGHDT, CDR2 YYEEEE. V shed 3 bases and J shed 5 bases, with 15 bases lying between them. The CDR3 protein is CASSWGDGKNNEQFF. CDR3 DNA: TGTGCCAGCAGCTGGGGGGACGGAAAAAACAATGAGCAGTTCTTC.

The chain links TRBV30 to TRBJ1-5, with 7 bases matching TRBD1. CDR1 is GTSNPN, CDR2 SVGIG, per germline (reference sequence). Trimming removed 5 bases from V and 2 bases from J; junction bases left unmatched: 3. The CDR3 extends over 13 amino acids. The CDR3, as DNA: TGTGCCTGGGCCGGACAGGGCAATCAGCCCCAGCATTTT. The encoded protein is CAWAGQGNQPQHF.